This TCR beta chain came from a study of Graves' ophthalmopathy and Graves' hyperthyroidism. Study-wide points: Appearing in blood as well were most expanded thyroid clonotypes above 0.001 frequency. Ophthalmopathy progression prediction by the model yielded a sensitivity of about 70% and a specificity of under 80%.

TCR beta CDR3 amplification used RNA transcripts. The first-round RT-PCR employed HTBI primers together with the Qiagen OneStep RT-PCR kit. A multiplex PCR was then performed as the second round. Via MiXCR, TCRdb re-called the multiplex PCR reads, giving one row per CDR3 protein. The profile covers approximately 210,000 distinct CDR3 sequences, with around 28% appearing a single time and approximately 9.6% taken by the ten largest. Diagnosis used clinical symptoms, serum thyroxine, TRAb, thyroid ultrasound and orbital computed tomography. This clonotype was found many times. Its antigen is not identified. This receptor was taken from a man aged 45-65 years with Graves' ophthalmopathy. Material for sequencing was peripheral blood.

CDR3 sequence reads: CATSDLGTSGSDTQYF. Written as DNA, the CDR3 is TGTGCCACCAGTGATTTGGGGACTAGCGGATCAGATACGCAGTATTTT. The chain combines TRBV24-1 with TRBJ2-3, with 11 bases lining up with TRBD2. This CDR3 is 16 amino acids long. V lost 0 bases to trimming and J lost 4 bases; unmatched junction nucleotides: 2. Germline CDR1 reads KGHDR; CDR2 reads SFDVKD.